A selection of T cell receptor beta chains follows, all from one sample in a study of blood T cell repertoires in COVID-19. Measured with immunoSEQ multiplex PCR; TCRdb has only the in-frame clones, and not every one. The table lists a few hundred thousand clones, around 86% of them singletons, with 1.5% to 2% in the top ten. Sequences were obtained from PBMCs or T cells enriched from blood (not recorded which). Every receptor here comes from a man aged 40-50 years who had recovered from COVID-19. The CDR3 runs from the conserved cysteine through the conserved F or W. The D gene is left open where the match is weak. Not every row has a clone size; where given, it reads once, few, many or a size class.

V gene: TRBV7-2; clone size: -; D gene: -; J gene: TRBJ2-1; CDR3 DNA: TGTGCCAGCAGCCGCGGACTGTCCCGCGGTGAGCAGTTCTTC; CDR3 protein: CASSRGLSRGEQFF
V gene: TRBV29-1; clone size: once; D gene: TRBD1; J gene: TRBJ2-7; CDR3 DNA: TGCAGCGTGGGGAGAACAGGGGACTACGAGCAGTACTTC; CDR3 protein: CSVGRTGDYEQYF
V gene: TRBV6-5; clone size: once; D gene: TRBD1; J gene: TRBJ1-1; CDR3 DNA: TGTGCCAGCAGTTACTCAGGACAGGGAGGAGCTTTCTTT; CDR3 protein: CASSYSGQGGAFF
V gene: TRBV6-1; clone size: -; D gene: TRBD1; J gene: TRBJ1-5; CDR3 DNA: TGTGCCAGCAGTGTCAACCGGGACAGGAGTAATCAGCCCCAGCATTTT; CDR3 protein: CASSVNRDRSNQPQHF
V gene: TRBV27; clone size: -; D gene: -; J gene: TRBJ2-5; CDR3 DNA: TGTGCCGACCTCCCGGCCCGGAGACTACCCAAAGAGACCCAGTACTTC; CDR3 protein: CADLPARRLPKETQYF
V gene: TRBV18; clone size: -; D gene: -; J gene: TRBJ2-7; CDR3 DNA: TGTGCCAGCTCACCGGGAGGTGAGCAGTACTTC; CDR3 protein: CASSPGGEQYF
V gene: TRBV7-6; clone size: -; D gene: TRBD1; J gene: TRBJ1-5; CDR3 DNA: TGTGCCAGCAGCAAACAGGGGTCGAGCAATCAGCCCCAGCATTTT; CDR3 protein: CASSKQGSSNQPQHF
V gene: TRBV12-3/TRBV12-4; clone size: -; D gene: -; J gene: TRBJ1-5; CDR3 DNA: TGTGCCAGCAGTTTGACAGGTGATCAGCCCCAGCATTTT; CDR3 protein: CASSLTGDQPQHF
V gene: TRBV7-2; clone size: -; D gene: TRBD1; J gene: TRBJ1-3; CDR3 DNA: TGTGCCAGCAGCTCCGGGACAGGGCTCGGGGACACCATATATTTT; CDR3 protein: CASSSGTGLGDTIYF
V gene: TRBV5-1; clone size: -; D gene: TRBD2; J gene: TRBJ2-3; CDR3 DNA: TGCGCCAGCAGCTCCATACGAAACCGACTAGCGGGGGTCGATACGCAGTATTTT; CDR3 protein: CASSSIRNRLAGVDTQYF
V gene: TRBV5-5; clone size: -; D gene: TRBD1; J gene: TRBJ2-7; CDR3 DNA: TGTGCCAGCTTTGGGGGCGGACAGGGTAACCACGAGCAGTACTTC; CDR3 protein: CASFGGGQGNHEQYF
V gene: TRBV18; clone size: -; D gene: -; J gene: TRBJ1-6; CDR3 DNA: TGTGCCAGCTCACCAGGGCAGGGGAGCTCCTATAATTCACCCCTCCACTTT; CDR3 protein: CASSPGQGSSYNSPLHF
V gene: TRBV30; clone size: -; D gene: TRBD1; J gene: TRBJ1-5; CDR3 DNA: TGTGCCTGGAGGCCCGACAGGGGTCAGCCCCAGCATTTT; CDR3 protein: CAWRPDRGQPQHF
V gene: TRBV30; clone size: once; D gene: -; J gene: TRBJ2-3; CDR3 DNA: TGTGCCTGGAGCCACTCCAAACCCACAGATACGCAGTATTTT; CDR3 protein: CAWSHSKPTDTQYF
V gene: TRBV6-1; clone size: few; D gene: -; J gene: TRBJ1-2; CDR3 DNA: TGTGCCAGCAGTGAGGACAGCGTTCAAAGGGGCTACACCTTC; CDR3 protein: CASSEDSVQRGYTF
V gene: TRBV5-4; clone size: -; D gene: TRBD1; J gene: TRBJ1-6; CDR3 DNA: TGTGCCAGCAGCTTGGGGGACAGGGGGCTACGGAATTCACCCCTCCACTTT; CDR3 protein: CASSLGDRGLRNSPLHF
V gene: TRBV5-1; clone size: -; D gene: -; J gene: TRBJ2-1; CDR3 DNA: TGCGCCAGCAGCCCCTCGGACTTGAGCTCCTACAATGAGCAGTTCTTC; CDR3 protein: CASSPSDLSSYNEQFF
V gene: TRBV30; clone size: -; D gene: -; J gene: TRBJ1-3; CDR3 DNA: TGTGCCTGGAGATTGCAGGGCTTGGGCACCATATATTTT; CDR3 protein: CAWRLQGLGTIYF
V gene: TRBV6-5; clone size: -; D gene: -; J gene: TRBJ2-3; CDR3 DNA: TGTGCCAGCAGGCAGCGGGCAACAGATACGCAGTATTTT; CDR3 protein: CASRQRATDTQYF
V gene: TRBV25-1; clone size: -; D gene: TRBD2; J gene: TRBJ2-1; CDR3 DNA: TGTGCCAGCAGTGAATGGGGGGGGGACCCCGAGCAGTTCTTC; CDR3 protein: CASSEWGGDPEQFF
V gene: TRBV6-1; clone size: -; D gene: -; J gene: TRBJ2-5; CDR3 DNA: TGTGCCAGCAGTGATAACTCCGGGGGTAAAGAGACCCAGTACTTC; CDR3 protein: CASSDNSGGKETQYF
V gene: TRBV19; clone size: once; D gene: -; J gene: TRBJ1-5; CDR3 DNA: TGTGCCAGTAGTAAGGAAGGGGGGGTCCAAAATCAGCCCCAGCATTTT; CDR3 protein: CASSKEGGVQNQPQHF
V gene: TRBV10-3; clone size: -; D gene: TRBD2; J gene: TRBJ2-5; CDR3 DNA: TGTGCCATCAGTGAACGGGGGGGCCAAGAGACCCAGTACTTC; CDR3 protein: CAISERGGQETQYF
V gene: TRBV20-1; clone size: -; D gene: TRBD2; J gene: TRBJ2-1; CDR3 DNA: TGCAGTGCTAGTTCGCCTAGCGGGCTGAATGAGCAGTTCTTC; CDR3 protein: CSASSPSGLNEQFF
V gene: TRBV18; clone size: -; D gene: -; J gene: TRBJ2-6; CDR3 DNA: TGTGCCAGCTCACCAGTGCGGTCCTCTGGGGCCAACGTCCTGACTTTC; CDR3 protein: CASSPVRSSGANVLTF
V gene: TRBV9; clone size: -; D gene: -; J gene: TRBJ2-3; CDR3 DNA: TGTGCCAGCAGCCCTAGTAGCGGTTACACAGATACGCAGTATTTT; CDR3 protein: CASSPSSGYTDTQYF
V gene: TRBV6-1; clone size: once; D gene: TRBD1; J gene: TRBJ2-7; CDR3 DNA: TGTGCCAGCAGTGAATTAGGGGGCGGGTACGAGCAGTACTTC; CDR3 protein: CASSELGGGYEQYF
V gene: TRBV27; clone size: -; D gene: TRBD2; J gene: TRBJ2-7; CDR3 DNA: TGTGCCAGCAGCACAGGGACTAGCGGGAACGAGCAGTACTTC; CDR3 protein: CASSTGTSGNEQYF
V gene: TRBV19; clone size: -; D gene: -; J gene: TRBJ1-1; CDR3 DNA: TGTGCCAGTTCCAGGTTAATGAACACTGAAGCTTTCTTT; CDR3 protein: CASSRLMNTEAFF
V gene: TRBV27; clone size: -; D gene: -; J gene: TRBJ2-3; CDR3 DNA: TGTGCCAGCAGTTTACTGCCCCGGGGAGGTCCAGGGGGGACGCAGTATTTT; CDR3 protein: CASSLLPRGGPGGTQYF
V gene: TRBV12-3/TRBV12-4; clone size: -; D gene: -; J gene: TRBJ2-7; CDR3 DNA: TGTGCCAGCAGTTTCAACAGGGTCTACGAGCAGTACTTC; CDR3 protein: CASSFNRVYEQYF
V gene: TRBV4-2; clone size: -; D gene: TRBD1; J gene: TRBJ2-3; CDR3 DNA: TGTGCCAGCAGCCAGCGGACAGGGGGCGGGACAGATACGCAGTATTTT; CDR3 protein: CASSQRTGGGTDTQYF
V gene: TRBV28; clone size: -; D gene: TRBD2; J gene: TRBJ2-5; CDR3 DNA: TGTGCCAGCAGGGGACTAGCGGGGGCTGGGGAGACCCAGTACTTC; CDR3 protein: CASRGLAGAGETQYF
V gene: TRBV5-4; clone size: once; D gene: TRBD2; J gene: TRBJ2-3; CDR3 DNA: TGTGCCAGCAGCTTCTTTGCGGGGGACACAGATACGCAGTATTTT; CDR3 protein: CASSFFAGDTDTQYF
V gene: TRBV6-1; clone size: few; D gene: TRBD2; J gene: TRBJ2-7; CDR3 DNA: TGTGCCAGCAGTGAATTTGGGACTAGCGTCGGCGAGCAGTACTTC; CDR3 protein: CASSEFGTSVGEQYF
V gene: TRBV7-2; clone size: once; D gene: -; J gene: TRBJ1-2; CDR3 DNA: TGTGCCAGCAGCTTCCCCCTAGTGAACTATGGCTACACCTTC; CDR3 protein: CASSFPLVNYGYTF
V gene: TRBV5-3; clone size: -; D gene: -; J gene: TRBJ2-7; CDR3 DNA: TGTGCCAGAAGCCGGCCCCGGGATCTCATTTTCGGCCAGTACTTC; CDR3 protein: CARSRPRDLIFGQYF
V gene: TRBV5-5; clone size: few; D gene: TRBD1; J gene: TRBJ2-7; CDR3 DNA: TGTGCCAGCAGCCTAACAGGGGGTGCGAACGAGCAGTACTTC; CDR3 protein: CASSLTGGANEQYF
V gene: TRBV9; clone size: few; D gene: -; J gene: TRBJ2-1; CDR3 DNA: TGTGCCAGCAGCGTAGCCCACAGGGCTGTAAGCAATGAGCAGTTCTTC; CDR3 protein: CASSVAHRAVSNEQFF
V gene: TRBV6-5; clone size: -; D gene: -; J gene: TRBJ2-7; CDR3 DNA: TGTGCCAGCAGTTACCACAGGGTCGGCGAGCAGTACTTC; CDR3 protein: CASSYHRVGEQYF
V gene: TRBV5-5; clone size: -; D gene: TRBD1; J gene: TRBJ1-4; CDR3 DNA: TGTGCCAGCAGCTTGGGCAGGGGGCTAACTAATGAAAAACTGTTTTTT; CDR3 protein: CASSLGRGLTNEKLFF
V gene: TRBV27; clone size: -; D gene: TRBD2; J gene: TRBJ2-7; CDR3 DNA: TGTGCCAGCAGTTGGCGGGGGGCGGCAGAGGACGAGCAGTACTTC; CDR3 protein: CASSWRGAAEDEQYF
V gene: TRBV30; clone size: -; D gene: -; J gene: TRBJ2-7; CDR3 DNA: TGTGCCTGGAGCGGGTCCCTCTACGAGCAGTACTTC; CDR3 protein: CAWSGSLYEQYF
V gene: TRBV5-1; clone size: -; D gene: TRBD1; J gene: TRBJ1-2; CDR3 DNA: TGCGCCAGCAGCTTGGTGTCCGGGACAGCCACCTATGGCTACACCTTC; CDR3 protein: CASSLVSGTATYGYTF
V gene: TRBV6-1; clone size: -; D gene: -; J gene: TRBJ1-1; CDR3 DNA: TGTGCCAGCAGTGAATCTTGGGGCGCGATCACTGAAGCTTTCTTT; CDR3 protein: CASSESWGAITEAFF
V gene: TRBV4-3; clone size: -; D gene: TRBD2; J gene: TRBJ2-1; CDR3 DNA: TGCGCCAGCAGCCAATCCGGACTAGCGGGCTCAGGCAATGAGCAGTTCTTC; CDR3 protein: CASSQSGLAGSGNEQFF
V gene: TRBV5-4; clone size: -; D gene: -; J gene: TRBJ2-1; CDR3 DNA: TGTGCCAGCAGCTTCGGTTATGCCTACAATGAGCAGTTCTTC; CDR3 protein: CASSFGYAYNEQFF
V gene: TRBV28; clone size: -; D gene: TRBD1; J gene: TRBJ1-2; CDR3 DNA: TGTGCCAGCAGTTTAATTTTGTCAGGGGGCAGGGGCTACACCTTC; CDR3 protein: CASSLILSGGRGYTF